A single sample gave rise to the 22 T cell receptor beta chains below, sequenced in a study of shared clonotypes between healthy human individuals (dated by TCRdb to 2018 to 2020). Receptor amplification or capture employed the immunoSEQ multiplex PCR assay. TCRdb limited this immuneACCESS table to in-frame rearrangements with V and J called. A share of clones is missing; checked studies link under half to unresolved V genes, and the rest is unexplained. The sample yields about 2 million clones; approximately 95% were counted once. 0.1% to 0.15% of the sample is taken by the ten largest. The sample comprised naive CD4+ T cells sorted from blood. The sample's cell subset or site label, in plain terms: CD45RA+ positively selected. These receptors were collected from a man in his late teens or twenties in good health.

The genes are TRBV2 and TRBJ2-1; 9 bases map to TRBD2. The CDR3 loop spans 14 amino acids. The junction had 5 bases not matched to a gene; V was cut back by 4 bases and J by 7 bases. Germline-derived CDR1 and CDR2 are SNHLY and FYNNEI. The CDR3 region has the DNA TGTGCCAGCAGTGGTAGCGGGAGCGGGAATGAGCAGTTCTTC. It specifies CASSGSGSGNEQFF.

CDR3 sequence: CSGVSRGYTF. CDR3 in DNA: TGCAGTGGGGTATCTAGGGGCTACACCTTC. This chain uses TRBV20-1 with TRBJ1-2, with D unclear. The CDR3 has 10 amino acids. V was trimmed by 7 bases and J by 8 bases, leaving 11 bases between them. In germline, CDR1 is DFQATT, CDR2 SNEGSKA (reference sequence).

The V and J genes are TRBV14 and TRBJ2-5; no clear D gene. CDR1 SGHDN and CDR2 FVKESK come from the germline V gene. Trimming took 1 base from V and 3 from J, leaving 9 bases between them. CDR3 length: 14 amino acids. CDR3 DNA sequence: TGTGCCAGCAGCCAAGTAGATTGGGAAGAGACCCAGTACTTC. As protein: CASSQVDWEETQYF.

The V and J genes are TRBV5-1 and TRBJ2-7, with 7 bases fitting TRBD1. The CDR3 runs 14 residues. Looked up from germline, CDR1 is SGHRS and CDR2 is YFSETQ. With V trimmed by 6 bases and J by 3 bases, 9 bases remained unmatched. CDR3 region: CASNIGTAIYEQYF. CDR3 nucleotide sequence: TGCGCCAGCAACATTGGGACAGCGATCTACGAGCAGTACTTC.

CDR3 bases: TGTGCCAGTAGGGGCCCGGGATCCTACAATGAGCAGTTCTTC. Translation: CASRGPGSYNEQFF. The genes are TRBV19 and TRBJ2-1; D might be TRBD2 (5 bases). This CDR3 contains 14 residues. V lost 6 bases and J lost 1, with 10 bases in between. Germline V gene lookup returns CDR1 LNHDA and CDR2 SQIVND (reference sequence).

The chain recombines TRBV7-6 with TRBJ1-3; D might be TRBD1 (5 bases). CDR3 length: 14 amino acids. Per the germline V gene, CDR1 is SGHVS and CDR2 is FNYEAQ. Trimming pared 5 bases from V and 1 base from J, leaving 9 bases between. Here the CDR3 reads CASSPGPSGNTIYF. Written as DNA, the CDR3 is TGTGCCAGCAGCCCGGGACCTTCTGGAAACACCATATATTTT.

The genes are TRBV30 and TRBJ2-7, with D possibly being TRBD1 (6 bases). The CDR3 is 12 residues long. V was shortened by 1 base and J by 5 bases, with 9 bases between the two germline ends. The germline gives CDR1 GTSNPN, CDR2 SVGIG (reference sequence). In nucleotides, the CDR3 is TGTGCCTGGAGTGACAGGGTAGACGAGCAGTACTTC. Residues: CAWSDRVDEQYF.

This chain joins TRBV5-1 and TRBJ2-1; a weak D match, TRBD2 (6 bases). This CDR3 is built from 13 residues. Trimming left V 6 bases short and J 2 bases short, with 9 bases between. Germline V gives CDR1 SGHRS, CDR2 YFSETQ. For the CDR3, the DNA is TGCGCCAGCAACGCGGGAACCTACAATGAGCAGTTCTTC. This sequence encodes CASNAGTYNEQFF. The full variable domain, rest sourced from reference TRBV5-1 and TRBJ2-1, is KAGVTQTPRYLIKTRGQQVTLSCSPISGHRSVSWYQQTPGQGLQFLFEYFSETQRNKGNFPGRFSGRQFSNSRSEMNVSTLELGDSALYLCASNAGTYNEQFFGPGTRLTVL.

The chain carries TRBV18 and TRBJ2-7, with D hard to call. Per the germline V gene, CDR1 is KGHSH and CDR2 is LQKENI. V gave up 0 bases and J gave up 2 bases, with 8 bases separating them. The CDR3 loop spans 14 amino acids. This CDR3 reads CASSPPVGPYEQYF. The CDR3 coding sequence is TGTGCCAGCTCACCACCGGTAGGCCCCTACGAGCAGTACTTC.

The rearrangement uses TRBV6-1 and TRBJ2-1; 9 bases line up with TRBD2. Germline V gene lookup returns CDR1 MNHNS and CDR2 SASEGT. V shed 6 bases and J 0 bases; nucleotides not matched to a gene: 3. CDR3 length: 15 amino acids. The CDR3 sequence: CASRASGNSYNEQFF. Here the CDR3 DNA reads TGTGCCAGCAGGGCTAGCGGGAACTCCTACAATGAGCAGTTCTTC.

The chain employs TRBV5-1 and TRBJ1-6; D may be TRBD1 (6 bases). The germline V gene encodes CDR1 SGHRS and CDR2 YFSETQ. This CDR3 has 13 residues. The V end lost 0 bases, the J end lost 15 bases, and 13 bases lay between the germline ends. The CDR3 DNA follows: TGCGCCAGCAGCTTGGGCGAGGGACACAACCTCCACTTT. Its translation is CASSLGEGHNLHF.

The CDR3 protein is CASSLATTTYEQYF. The DNA for the CDR3 is TGTGCCAGCAGCTTAGCAACTACCACCTACGAGCAGTACTTC. The V gene is TRBV7-2, the J gene TRBJ2-7; D not certain. CDR1 is SGHTA, CDR2 FQGNSA, per germline. The CDR3 spans 14 residues. The V end lost 0 bases, the J end lost 2 bases, and 8 bases lay between the germline ends.

This clone has a single count. V and J are TRBV19 and TRBJ1-4; weak D call: TRBD1 (5 bases). V was cut by 4 bases and J by 3 bases, with 12 bases left in between. Germline V gene sequence: CDR1 LNHDA, CDR2 SQIVND (reference sequence). The CDR3 covers 15 residues. The CDR3 DNA reads as TGTGCCAGTAGTACCCGACAGTCAGCTAATGAAAAACTGTTTTTT. The encoded protein is CASSTRQSANEKLFF.

V usage is TRBV5-6 and J usage is TRBJ1-4; TRBD1 matches 9 bases. This CDR3 spans 16 amino acids. Germline CDR1 and CDR2: SGHDT and YYEEEE. Germline trimming cut 4 bases from V and 5 bases from J; bases unmatched to any gene: 9. CDR3 in amino acids: CASSKDRGALNEKLFF. In DNA, the CDR3 is TGTGCCAGCAGCAAGGACAGGGGAGCCCTAAATGAAAAACTGTTTTTT.

J is TRBJ2-6 and V is TRBV14; maybe TRBD2 (6 bases). Germline V lookup: CDR1 SGHDN, CDR2 FVKESK. V dropped 1 base and J dropped 2 bases, with 6 bases sitting between them. CDR3 length: 15 residues. Written as DNA, the CDR3 is TGTGCCAGCAGCCAAGGGGGGGCTGGGGCCAACGTCCTGACTTTC. This sequence encodes CASSQGGAGANVLTF. Combining the CDR3 with reference TRBV14 and TRBJ2-6 gives the whole variable domain EAGVTQFPSHSVIEKGQTVTLRCDPISGHDNLYWYRRVMGKEIKFLLHFVKESKQDESGMPNNRFLAERTGGTYSTLKVQPAELEDSGVYFCASSQGGAGANVLTFGAGSRLTVL.

Comments on this clone: This same CDR3 is encoded by further DNA sequences in the sample. V is TRBV19 and J is TRBJ1-3, with D hard to call. The length of the CDR3 is 13 residues. Trimming stripped 7 bases from V and 0 bases from J, with 7 bases between. Germline CDR1 reads LNHDA; CDR2 reads SQIVND (reference sequence). CDR3 sequence reads: CASIGYSGNTIYF. The CDR3 coding sequence is TGTGCCAGTATAGGCTACTCTGGAAACACCATATATTTT.

V gene TRBV7-6 combines with J gene TRBJ2-7; TRBD1 matches 9 bases. After removal of 3 bases from V and 7 bases from J, the junction contained 7 bases not matched to a gene. Per the germline V gene, CDR1 is SGHVS and CDR2 is FNYEAQ. This CDR3 is built from 14 residues. In DNA form, the CDR3 reads TGTGCCAGCAGCTTGGGGACAGGGCGGGAAGAGCAGTACTTC. Translated, it gives CASSLGTGREEQYF.

V and J are TRBV19 and TRBJ2-2; 11 bases fit TRBD2. Germline loops: CDR1 LNHDA, CDR2 SQIVND (reference sequence). The V segment lost 5 bases and the J segment 0 bases; nucleotides outside the gene matches: 2. CDR3 length: 16 residues. The CDR3: CASSLGLAANTGELFF. DNA for the CDR3: TGTGCCAGTAGTCTGGGACTAGCGGCGAACACCGGGGAGCTGTTTTTT.

In DNA form, the CDR3 reads TGTGCCAGCAGCCAATCAATAAGGAGGGGGGCTTTCTTT. Protein: CASSQSIRRGAFF. The V call is TRBV16, the J call TRBJ1-1, with D tentatively TRBD1 (6 bases). Trimming pared 0 bases from V and 11 bases from J, leaving 13 bases between. Germline CDR1 and CDR2: KGHSY and FQNENV. The CDR3 has 13 residues.

The rearrangement uses TRBV30 and TRBJ1-6, with TRBD1 identical over 8 bases. Trimming took 1 base from V and 7 from J; bases not matched to a gene: 6. CDR3 length equals 15 residues. Germline V gene lookup returns CDR1 GTSNPN and CDR2 SVGIG (reference sequence). The CDR3 bases are TGTGCCTGGAGTGGTGGTACAGGGGGAAATTCACCCCTCCACTTT. This encodes CAWSGGTGGNSPLHF.

This clone was seen at least ten times. J is TRBJ2-7 and V is TRBV30; 7 bases match TRBD1. Germline CDR1 reads GTSNPN; CDR2 reads SVGIG (reference sequence). V dropped 1 base and J dropped 7; count of bases not matched to a gene: 4. This CDR3 spans 12 amino acids. Here the CDR3 DNA reads TGTGCCTGGAGTGGGACAGGAAGGGAGCAGTACTTC. It translates to CAWSGTGREQYF.

The rearrangement joins TRBV19 to TRBJ1-5; 8 nucleotides agree with TRBD1. Germline assignment: CDR1 LNHDA and CDR2 SQIVND (reference sequence). This CDR3 has 15 residues. V shed 3 bases, J shed 3 bases, and the junction held 4 bases outside the gene matches. The CDR3 DNA follows: TGTGCCAGTAGTATGCGACAGGGGTACAATCAGCCCCAGCATTTT. It codes for CASSMRQGYNQPQHF.